This record covers a single T cell receptor (beta chain). The data are from a study of shared T cell receptors in the human thymus. Germline values: CDR1 SNHLY, CDR2 FYNNEI. The CDR3 is 14 amino acids. With 4 bases removed from V and 8 bases from J, the gap between germline ends came to 17 bases. TCRdb's copy holds only in-frame clones and misses some; the assay was immunoSEQ multiplex PCR. Here the sample spans 600,000 to 900,000 clones, over 75% being singletons. These same records also appear under a second study, on human thymus T cells. This second report adds: Serving as donors were healthy Finnish infants, each of whom was having open corrective surgery for congenital heart defects. In corrective heart surgery, resections were taken, and these provided the thymus tissue.

This receptor was obtained from a girl under three years old with a congenital heart defect. Sequenced input: thymocytes. The chain is built from TRBV2 and TRBJ1-2; D might be TRBD1 (6 bases). CDR3 amino acids: CASSAPGARFGYTF. DNA of the CDR3: TGTGCCAGCAGTGCTCCAGGGGCTAGGTTCGGCTACACCTTC.